This T cell receptor (beta chain) is from a study of post-analysis software for immune sequencing data (dated by TCRdb to the mid-2010s). With regard to the full study: Recorded disease courses included relapsing-remitting, secondary progressive and progressive-relapsing multiple sclerosis, with some patients lacking subtype annotation. The patient repertoires were set against ten to eleven previously published healthy control repertoires from donors whose ages ranged from about 6 to 27 years. A subset of samples was prepared in parallel using single-end sample barcoding, then pooled and co-amplified after Illumina adapter ligation.

TCR beta repertoires were profiled from peripheral blood of roughly twelve young patients with multiple sclerosis to demonstrate the VDJtools post-analysis software. The multiple sclerosis patients were children and adolescents ranging in age from 6 to 15 years. With respect to this clonotype: This clone's antigen is unknown. No base quality information exists; no much larger clone differs at one position.

The library was prepared using PCR. Sequencing was carried out with an Illumina HiSeq 2500. To reduce PCR and sequencing biases, unique molecular identifiers were incorporated into the TCR beta cDNA libraries. Per 1 to 10 million input T cells, approximately 500,000 cDNA molecules were obtained, such that each molecule approximated one T cell. The patient libraries were prepared and sequenced with the same protocol used for the earlier healthy control dataset. Within a given batch, samples were prepared together, multiplexed and sequenced on the same HiSeq lane. As for the authors' bioinformatics: Raw barcoded reads were processed with MIGEC, discarding single-read molecular identifier groups before consensus assembly and CDR3 extraction. VDJtools was used for post-analysis of the clonotype tables, with diversity normalized by down-sampling every dataset to the smallest sample size. Repertoire overlap clustering matched CDR3 amino acid but not nucleotide sequences to correct batch-related cross-sample contamination. TCRdb's own reprocessing of the public reads used fastp at Q25 and MiXCR and kept productive beta chains. When rows share a CDR3 protein, they turn into one entry using the most common DNA and genes. The V and J calls reflect TCRdb's pipeline rather than the authors' work. In this sample the table shows some 690,000 distinct CDR3 sequences, approximately 30% of which occur a single time. The ten largest clones take up around 0.56% of the sample.

The CDR3 sequence holds 16 residues, the cysteine and phenylalanine included. Only the CDR3 region is kept as DNA, spanning 48 bases read in frame from base 1. V is pared back by 5 bases and J by 3 bases, with 16 bases lying between the germline termini. Paper-wide results and their limitations: Multiple sclerosis patients had significantly lower normalized Chao1 diversity than controls, a result that suggests substantial peripheral T-cell clonal expansion. The multiple sclerosis patient group was slightly younger than the control group. About five TRBV segments, including TRBV5-6, TRBV5-1 and TRBV20-1, were significantly more frequent in patients than controls. Direct clustering with F measure showed strong co-clustering of samples prepared in the same batch, prompting a batch-effect correction.

The sequenced material came from blood. This clonotype was obtained from a girl aged 5 to 17 with multiple sclerosis. The chain joins TRBV12-3 or TRBV12-4 to TRBJ2-2; 5 matching bases give a weak D call of TRBD1. The nucleotide sequence is TGTGCCAGCAGTCCGCAAAGGGCAGGGTACACCGGGGAGCTGTTTTTT. Its amino acids are CASSPQRAGYTGELFF.